This T cell receptor (beta chain) was found in a study of T cell responses to AZD1222 COVID-19 vaccine. General study points: Spike-wide vaccine-associated CD4 TCRs dominated at 160-218 and 743-854. Clonal diversity was possibly underestimated, and white British individuals and females predominated among donors. Nearly half of spike-specific TCRs reportedly target variant regions that are unmutated in the B.1.351 and B.1.1.7 variants.

Data came from immunoSEQ multiplex PCR; TCRdb stores just in-frame clones and leaves some out. Of some 200,000 clones in the sample, 85% to 90% were seen once. Second doses were pooled across both intervals (about 4 or about 12 weeks). Trimming removed 0 bases from V and 9 bases from J, with 12 bases in between. CDR1 is LGHDT and CDR2 is YNNKEL in the germline V gene (reference sequence). The CDR3 totals 14 residues. This clone was picked up one time. What it recognizes is unknown. This specimen consisted of peripheral blood, obtained 28 days after the second AZD1222 dose. V and J are TRBV3-1 (or the pseudogene TRBV3-2) and TRBJ2-4; TRBD1 might be the D (6 bases). The sequence came from an adult who received the AZD1222 COVID-19 vaccine. CDR3 region: CASSQEDRWGIQYF. The CDR3 bases are TGTGCCAGCAGCCAAGAGGACAGATGGGGCATTCAGTACTTC.